The source of this T cell receptor beta chain is a study of shared clonotypes between healthy human individuals. This CDR3 contains 14 residues. J was trimmed by 3 bases and V by 5 bases; bases with no gene match: 3. Germline V CDR1 and CDR2: MNHEY, SMNVEV (reference sequence). The assay was immunoSEQ multiplex PCR, and TCRdb's table has in-frame clones only and misses some. The table lists roughly 760,000 clones, 74% of them singletons. Free of recent acute infections or vaccinations, the donors were healthy HIV-negative adults. Material: memory CD4+ T cells sorted from blood. Subset: CD45RA-negative fraction. The clonotype was recovered from a woman in her twenties or thirties in good health. The chain has TRBV27 and TRBJ2-4; 8 bases agree with TRBD1. The CDR3 bases are TGTGCCAGCAGTGGTGGACAGGGCAAAAACATTCAGTACTTC. Amino acids: CASSGGQGKNIQYF.